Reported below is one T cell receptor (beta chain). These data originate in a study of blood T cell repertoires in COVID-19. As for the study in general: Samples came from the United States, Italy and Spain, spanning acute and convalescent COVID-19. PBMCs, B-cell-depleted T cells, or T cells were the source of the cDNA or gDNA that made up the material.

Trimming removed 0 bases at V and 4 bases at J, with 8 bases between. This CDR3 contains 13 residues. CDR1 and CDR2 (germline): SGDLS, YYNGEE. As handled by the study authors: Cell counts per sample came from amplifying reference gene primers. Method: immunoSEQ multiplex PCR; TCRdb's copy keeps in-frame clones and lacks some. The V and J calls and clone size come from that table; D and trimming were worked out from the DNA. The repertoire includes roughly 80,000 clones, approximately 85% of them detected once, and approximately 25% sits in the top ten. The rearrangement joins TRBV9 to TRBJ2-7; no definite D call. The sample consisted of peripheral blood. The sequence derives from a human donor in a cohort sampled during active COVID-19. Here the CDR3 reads CASSVGSSYEQYF. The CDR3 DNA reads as TGTGCCAGCAGCGTAGGGAGTTCGTACGAGCAGTACTTC.